Listed here are 3 T cell receptor beta chains from one sample, sequenced in a study of control samples from healthy donors and cancer patients. TCRdb keeps only in-frame clones here, not all; method: immunoSEQ multiplex PCR. This sample has about 150,000 clones; roughly 94% occur once, and the top ten carry 14%. Sequencing was done on a sample of PBMCs. Receptor source: a man in his fifties or sixties with colorectal cancer.

The V call is TRBV19, the J call TRBJ1-5; TRBD1 matches 7 bases. The CDR3 loop spans 13 amino acids. Unmatched junction bases numbered 3, after V lost 4 bases and J lost 6 bases. The germline V gene has CDR1 LNHDA and CDR2 SQIVND (reference sequence). The DNA for the CDR3 is TGTGCCAGTAGTAAAGACAGGGTTCAGCCCCAGCATTTT. As protein: CASSKDRVQPQHF.

The chain is built from TRBV3-1 (or the pseudogene TRBV3-2) and TRBJ2-1; possibly TRBD2 for D (5 bases). The V end was cut by 7 bases, the J end by 7 bases, with 20 bases between. From germline, CDR1 is LGHDT and CDR2 YNNKEL (reference sequence). The CDR3 loop spans 15 amino acids. The CDR3 DNA follows: TGTGCCAGCAAGGGCCAGGACTCCTCCCTGAATGAGCAGTTCTTC. This translates into CASKGQDSSLNEQFF.

This chain links TRBV19 with TRBJ1-4; the D gene is possibly TRBD1 (6 bases). Germline V gene sequence: CDR1 LNHDA, CDR2 SQIVND (reference sequence). V was shortened by 5 bases and J by 2 bases, with 12 bases between the two germline ends. This CDR3 comprises 15 residues. This CDR3 reads CASSAGGRTNEKLFF. CDR3 sequence (DNA): TGTGCCAGTAGTGCCGGGGGCCGGACTAATGAAAAACTGTTTTTT.